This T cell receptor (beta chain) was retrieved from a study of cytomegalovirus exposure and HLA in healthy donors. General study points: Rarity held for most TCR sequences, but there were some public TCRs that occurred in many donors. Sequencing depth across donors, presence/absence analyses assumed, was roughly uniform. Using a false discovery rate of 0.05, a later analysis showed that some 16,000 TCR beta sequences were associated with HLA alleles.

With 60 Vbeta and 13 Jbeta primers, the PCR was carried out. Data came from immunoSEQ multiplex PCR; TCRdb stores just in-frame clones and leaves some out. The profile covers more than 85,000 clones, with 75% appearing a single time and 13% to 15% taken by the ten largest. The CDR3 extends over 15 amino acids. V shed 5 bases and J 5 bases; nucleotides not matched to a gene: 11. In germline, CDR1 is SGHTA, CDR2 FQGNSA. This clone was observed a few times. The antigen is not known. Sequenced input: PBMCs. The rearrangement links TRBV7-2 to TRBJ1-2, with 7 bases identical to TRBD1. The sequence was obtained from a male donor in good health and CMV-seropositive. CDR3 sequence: CASSPDRALGYGYTF. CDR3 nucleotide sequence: TGTGCCAGCAGCCCCGACAGGGCCCTAGGGTATGGCTACACCTTC. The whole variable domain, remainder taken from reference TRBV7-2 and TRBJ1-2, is GAGVSQSPSNKVTEKGKDVELRCDPISGHTALYWYRQSLGQGLEFLIYFQGNSAPDKSGLPSDRFSAERTGGSVSTLTIQRTQQEDSAVYLCASSPDRALGYGYTFGSGTRLTVV.